Only a few counts were recorded for the clone carrying this TCR beta chain. The antigen remains undetermined. J lost 10 bases, V lost 1 base, and 12 bases had no gene match. The CDR3 contains 17 residues. Per the germline V gene, CDR1 is MNHEY and CDR2 is SMNVEV (reference sequence). The sample belongs to a study of T cells in Graves' hyperthyroidism and ophthalmopathy. Overall study findings and caveats: Median prediction lead before ophthalmopathy onset was about 6.5 months with the model. Most expanded thyroid clonotypes above 0.001 also appeared in blood.

Amplified TCR beta CDR3 regions came from RNA transcripts. A first-round RT-PCR of the TCR CDR3 used the HTBI primer set. TCRdb analysed the multiplex PCR reads with MiXCR anew, one entry per CDR3 protein. The sample holds hundreds of thousands of distinct CDR3 sequences, about a fifth seen once. The V gene is TRBV27, the J gene TRBJ1-6; 8 nucleotides line up with TRBD1. The sample consisted of blood. The source of this sequence is a man aged 25 to 40 with Graves' ophthalmopathy. This CDR3 is CASSLFGPGQGGSPLHF. CDR3 nucleotides: TGTGCCAGCAGTTTATTTGGACCCGGACAGGGTGGCTCACCCCTCCACTTT.